These T cell receptor beta chains were read from a single sample in a study of vaccination and CD4 T cells after COVID-19. TCRdb called the PCR reads again in MiXCR, with one record for every CDR3 protein. The profile shows some 15,000 distinct CDR3 sequences, 24% of them singletons. These TCRs are of unknown antigen specificity. Sample: CD4+ T cells from blood, cultured in vitro, taken after SARS-CoV-2 vaccination. The receptors come from a human donor who had recovered from COVID-19. Both conserved end residues are part of each CDR3. The D gene is left open where the match is weak. Only some rows state a clone size, as once, few, many or a class for expanded clones.

D: TRBD1; V: TRBV5-6; J: TRBJ2-3; size: NA; CDR3: CASSIPGTGDTDTQYF; DNA: TGTGCCAGCAGCATCCCCGGGACAGGGGACACAGATACGCAGTATTTT
D: TRBD2; V: TRBV6-5; J: TRBJ2-7; size: few; CDR3: CASSYAGTSGTSF; DNA: TGTGCCAGCAGTTACGCAGGGACTAGCGGGACGAGTTTC
D: TRBD1; V: TRBV7-2; J: TRBJ1-1; size: few; CDR3: CASSLSQRQGGRTEAFF; DNA: TGTGCCAGCAGCTTATCCCAAAGACAGGGGGGCAGGACTGAAGCTTTCTTT
D: NA; V: TRBV14; J: TRBJ1-5; size: NA; CDR3: CASSQDYGGLSNQPQHF; DNA: TGTGCCAGCAGCCAAGATTACGGAGGGTTAAGCAATCAGCCCCAGCATTTT
D: NA; V: TRBV18; J: TRBJ2-1; size: NA; CDR3: CASSAQGAERNEQFF; DNA: TGTGCCAGCTCAGCCCAGGGAGCTGAACGGAATGAGCAGTTCTTC
D: NA; V: TRBV6-2/TRBV6-3; J: TRBJ1-3; size: few; CDR3: CASNLQGRRNTIYF; DNA: TGTGCCAGCAACCTACAGGGACGTCGAAACACCATATATTTT
D: NA; V: TRBV18; J: TRBJ2-7; size: NA; CDR3: CASSPRTYEQYF; DNA: TGTGCCAGCTCTCCTCGGACGTACGAGCAGTACTTC
D: NA; V: TRBV28; J: TRBJ2-2; size: few; CDR3: CASSLFQGGYGELFF; DNA: TGTGCCAGCAGTTTATTTCAGGGTGGTTACGGGGAGCTGTTTTTT
D: NA; V: TRBV2; J: TRBJ2-5; size: few; CDR3: CAAAKARQETQYF; DNA: TGTGCCGCAGCGAAGGCGCGTCAAGAGACCCAGTACTTC
D: TRBD2; V: TRBV9; J: TRBJ2-7; size: NA; CDR3: CASSVGPREGREQYF; DNA: TGTGCCAGCAGCGTAGGGCCTCGGGAGGGCCGGGAGCAGTACTTC
D: TRBD2; V: TRBV27; J: TRBJ2-1; size: NA; CDR3: CASSLFGTSGSIAYNEQFF; DNA: TGTGCCAGCAGTTTATTCGGGACTAGCGGGAGTATTGCCTACAATGAGCAGTTCTTC
D: NA; V: TRBV4-3; J: TRBJ2-6; size: NA; CDR3: CASSQAGSGANVLTF; DNA: TGCGCCAGCAGCCAAGCCGGATCTGGGGCCAACGTCCTGACTTTC
D: NA; V: TRBV23-1; J: TRBJ1-5; size: few; CDR3: CASSLEQGVGNQPQHF; DNA: TGCGCCAGCTCACTCGAGCAGGGTGTAGGCAATCAGCCCCAGCATTTT
D: NA; V: TRBV25-1; J: TRBJ2-7; size: NA; CDR3: CASSEFGSPPNEQYF; DNA: TGTGCCAGCAGTGAATTTGGCTCCCCACCCAACGAGCAGTACTTC
D: NA; V: TRBV28; J: TRBJ1-5; size: NA; CDR3: CASSLDSNQPQHF; DNA: TGTGCCAGCAGTTTAGACAGCAATCAGCCCCAGCATTTT
D: NA; V: TRBV12-3/TRBV12-4; J: TRBJ1-5; size: few; CDR3: CASSYEDQPQHF; DNA: TGTGCCAGCAGTTATGAAGATCAGCCCCAGCATTTT
D: NA; V: TRBV20-1; J: TRBJ1-4; size: few; CDR3: CSARDPGRLNEKLFF; DNA: TGCAGTGCTAGAGATCCGGGACGGCTAAATGAAAAACTGTTTTTT
D: NA; V: TRBV27; J: TRBJ2-1; size: NA; CDR3: CASSPGTGSYNEQFF; DNA: TGTGCCAGCAGTCCCGGAACTGGATCCTACAATGAGCAGTTCTTC
D: NA; V: TRBV10-2; J: TRBJ2-2; size: medium-sized; CDR3: CASQRVGGNTGELFF; DNA: TGCGCCAGCCAGCGAGTGGGAGGAAACACCGGGGAGCTGTTTTTT
D: NA; V: TRBV18; J: TRBJ1-1; size: NA; CDR3: CASSPGTGGNTEAFF; DNA: TGTGCCAGCTCACCCGGGACGGGGGGGAACACTGAAGCTTTCTTT
D: NA; V: TRBV10-2; J: TRBJ1-1; size: NA; CDR3: CASGGGYTEAFF; DNA: TGCGCCAGCGGCGGGGGGTACACTGAAGCTTTCTTT
D: NA; V: TRBV6-2/TRBV6-3; J: TRBJ1-1; size: NA; CDR3: CASSTRGREAFF; DNA: TGTGCCAGCTCTACAAGAGGGAGGGAAGCTTTCTTT
D: NA; V: TRBV7-9; J: TRBJ2-3; size: NA; CDR3: CASSTTGRLSSDTQYF; DNA: TGTGCCAGCAGCACCACGGGGAGACTAAGTTCAGATACGCAGTATTTT
D: NA; V: TRBV28; J: TRBJ1-1; size: few; CDR3: CASSLGRRDTEAFF; DNA: TGTGCCAGCAGTTTGGGCAGGAGAGACACTGAAGCTTTCTTT
D: TRBD2; V: TRBV7-2; J: TRBJ2-7; size: NA; CDR3: CASSTASGSVYEQYF; DNA: TGTGCCAGCAGCACCGCAAGCGGGAGTGTCTACGAGCAGTACTTC
D: NA; V: TRBV6-5; J: TRBJ1-2; size: NA; CDR3: CASSYSGGSGYGYTF; DNA: TGTGCCAGCAGTTACTCCGGGGGGTCGGGCTATGGCTACACCTTC
D: NA; V: TRBV12-3/TRBV12-4; J: TRBJ2-1; size: once; CDR3: CASSLTSGTQAYNEQFF; DNA: TGTGCCAGCAGTTTAACGTCCGGGACGCAAGCCTACAATGAGCAGTTCTTC
D: NA; V: TRBV19; J: TRBJ1-1; size: NA; CDR3: CASMAIMNTEAFF; DNA: TGTGCCAGTATGGCCATTATGAACACTGAAGCTTTCTTT
D: NA; V: TRBV28; J: TRBJ1-6; size: NA; CDR3: CASSLRLNNSPLHF; DNA: TGTGCCAGCAGTTTAAGGCTCAATAATTCACCCCTCCACTTT
D: NA; V: TRBV24-1; J: TRBJ2-2; size: NA; CDR3: CATMGGKDTGELFF; DNA: TGTGCCACCATGGGGGGCAAAGACACCGGGGAGCTGTTTTTT
D: TRBD1; V: TRBV20-1; J: TRBJ2-2; size: NA; CDR3: CSARGQGNTGELFF; DNA: TGCAGTGCTAGGGGACAGGGGAACACCGGGGAGCTGTTTTTT
D: NA; V: TRBV7-2; J: TRBJ2-7; size: NA; CDR3: CASSPSNRAGEQYF; DNA: TGTGCCAGCAGCCCCTCTAACAGGGCAGGCGAGCAGTACTTC
D: TRBD2; V: TRBV30; J: TRBJ2-5; size: NA; CDR3: CAWSVSGETQYF; DNA: TGTGCCTGGAGTGTTAGCGGGGAGACCCAGTACTTC
D: NA; V: TRBV5-6; J: TRBJ1-2; size: few; CDR3: CASSLAGVSGPANYGYTF; DNA: TGTGCCAGCAGCTTGGCCGGGGTGTCGGGGCCAGCTAACTATGGCTACACCTTC
D: NA; V: TRBV18; J: TRBJ1-3; size: few; CDR3: CASSPPYKVVSGNTIYF; DNA: TGTGCCAGCTCACCACCCTATAAGGTGGTCTCTGGAAACACCATATATTTT
D: NA; V: TRBV27; J: TRBJ2-1; size: NA; CDR3: CASRDFYSYNEQFF; DNA: TGTGCCAGCAGGGACTTTTACTCCTACAATGAGCAGTTCTTC